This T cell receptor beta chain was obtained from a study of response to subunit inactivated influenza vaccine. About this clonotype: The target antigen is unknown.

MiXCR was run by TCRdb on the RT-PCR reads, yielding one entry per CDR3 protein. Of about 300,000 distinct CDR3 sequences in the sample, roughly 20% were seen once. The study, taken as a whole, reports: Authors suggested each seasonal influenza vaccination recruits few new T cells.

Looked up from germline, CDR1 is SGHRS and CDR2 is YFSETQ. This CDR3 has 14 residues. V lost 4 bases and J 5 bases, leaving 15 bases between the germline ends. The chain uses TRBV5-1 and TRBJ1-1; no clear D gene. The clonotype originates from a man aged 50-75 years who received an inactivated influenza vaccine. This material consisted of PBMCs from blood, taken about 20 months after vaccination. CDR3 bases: TGCGCCAGCAGCAGAACTTTCGATGGAACTGAAGCTTTCTTT. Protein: CASSRTFDGTEAFF.